Here is one T cell receptor (beta chain) with its context. Its antigen is currently not known. No base qualities exist here, and no much larger clone lies one base off it. Trimming costs V 8 bases and J 3 bases, and their ends lie 11 bases apart. The germline V gene (reference sequence) specifies SEHNR as CDR1 and FQNEAQ as CDR2. Reading from cysteine to phenylalanine, the CDR3 counts 12 amino acids. Of all the DNA, just the CDR3 is kept, 36 bases in frame from base 1. This record belongs to a study of blood T cell repertoires in COVID-19 (dated by TCRdb to about 2020). As for the study more broadly: Samples covering the acute and convalescent phases of COVID-19 were provided by collaborators in the United States, Italy and Spain. The material from the prospective study consisted of cDNA or gDNA derived from T cells, B-cell-depleted T cells, or PBMCs. Deeply sampled blood TCRbeta repertoires from subjects exposed to, actively infected with, or recovered from COVID-19 were included in the dataset. The repertoires were made available in a free public database intended to serve as a resource for research on the immune response to SARS-CoV-2. The samples were drawn from two sources: the first 160 participants of the ongoing ImmuneRACE study, and 1,000 to 1,500 subjects contributed by 6 global collaborators. Sample metadata almost always included a de-identified subject ID, COVID-19 status, age in years and sex. HLA class I and class II types, where available, came from metadata supplied by the sample provider rather than from assay-based typing. The paper's findings and limits, for the study overall: The amount of clinical and demographic metadata varied by source and participant and was provided uncurated.

One collaborating source in Seattle enrolled patients during active infection and followed them longitudinally through the course of disease. Whole blood was collected in K2EDTA tubes by collaborating institutions according to the institutions' own protocols. For TCRbeta analysis, collaborator samples were shipped as frozen whole blood, as isolated PBMCs, or as DNA extracted from either sample type. TCRbeta CDR3 regions were amplified from genomic DNA by means of the immunoSEQ Assay, a bias-controlled multiplex PCR. The study's processing was this. The number of nucleated cells in each sample was estimated from the amplification of reference gene primers within the assay. Sequence reads were collapsed and filtered to measure the absolute abundance of every unique TCRbeta CDR3 rearrangement. For each sample, productive Simpson clonality was calculated as the square root of Simpson's diversity index across productive rearrangements. The clones in this table, taken by TCRdb from immuneACCESS, are in-frame only. Not every clone is retained; where verified, under half of the shortfall comes from an unresolved V gene, and the cause of the rest is unknown. That table gives V, J and clone size, and the DNA gave D and trimming. A total of a few hundred thousand clones appear in this sample, around 87% of them only once. Around 0.97% of the sample goes to the ten largest clones.

The origin of this receptor is a woman aged 40 to 50 with COVID-19, enrolled during active disease. Sequencing was performed on peripheral blood. The sequence links TRBV7-9 to TRBJ2-7; no D gene call is confident. The DNA reads as follows: TGTGCCAGCCGCGGTCCTAACTACGAGCAGTACTTC. Its translation reads: CASRGPNYEQYF.